Given below is one T cell receptor beta chain in context. Data came from immunoSEQ multiplex PCR; TCRdb stores just in-frame clones and leaves some out. This table has around 200,000 clones, approximately 78% appearing once. The junction had 10 bases not matched to a gene; V was cut back by 0 bases and J by 4 bases. Germline-derived CDR1 and CDR2 are SGHRS and YFSETQ. This CDR3 contains 19 residues. This record belongs to a study of blood T cell repertoires in COVID-19. The chain couples TRBV5-1 to TRBJ1-4; 12 bases are a match to TRBD1. This clonotype was obtained from a woman of 80 years or more with acute or convalescent COVID-19. Sequencing was done on a sample of peripheral blood. CDR3 DNA: TGCGCCAGCAGCTTGGAAGGGACAGGGGGCGCCGGCGTTAATGAAAAACTGTTTTTT. This sequence encodes CASSLEGTGGAGVNEKLFF.